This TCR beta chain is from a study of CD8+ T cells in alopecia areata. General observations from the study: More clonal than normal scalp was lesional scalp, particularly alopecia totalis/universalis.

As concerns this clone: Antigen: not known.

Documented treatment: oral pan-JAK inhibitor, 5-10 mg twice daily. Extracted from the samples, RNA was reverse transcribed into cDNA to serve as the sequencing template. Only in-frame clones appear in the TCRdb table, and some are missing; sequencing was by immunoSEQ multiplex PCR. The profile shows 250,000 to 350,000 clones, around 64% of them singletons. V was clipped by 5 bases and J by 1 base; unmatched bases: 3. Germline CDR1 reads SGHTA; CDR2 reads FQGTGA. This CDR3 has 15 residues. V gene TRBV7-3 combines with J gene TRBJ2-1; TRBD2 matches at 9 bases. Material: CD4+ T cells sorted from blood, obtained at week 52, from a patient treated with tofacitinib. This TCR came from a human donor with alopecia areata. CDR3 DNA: TGTGCCAGCAGCCCCGCGGGGGGGTCCTACAATGAGCAGTTCTTC. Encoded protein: CASSPAGGSYNEQFF.